The 3 T cell receptor beta chains reported below all come from one sample, sequenced in a study of cytomegalovirus exposure and HLA in healthy donors (dated by TCRdb to 2016 to 2017). The library came from the immunoSEQ multiplex PCR assay. A mixture of 60 forward primers for TCR Vbeta segments and 13 reverse primers for TCR Jbeta segments was used in the multiplex PCR. The immuneACCESS repertoire file appears here via TCRdb, limited to in-frame rearrangements. These files lack a portion of the clones; in checked studies, under half of the deficit traces to unresolved V genes, and the cause of the others is not known. For this sample, the table gives approximately 200,000 clones. The top ten clonotypes cover around 0.74% of the sample. Sequencing was done on a sample of PBMCs. These receptors were obtained from a boy aged 10-17 years in good health and CMV-seronegative.

V gene TRBV18 combines with J gene TRBJ1-3, with unresolved D. Trimming removed 2 bases at V and 0 bases at J, with 5 bases between. The CDR3 covers 14 residues. Germline CDR1 KGHSH, CDR2 LQKENI. The CDR3 sequence: CASSPDISGNTIYF. The CDR3 coding sequence is TGTGCCAGCTCACCAGACATCTCTGGAAACACCATATATTTT.

The V and J genes are TRBV5-4 and TRBJ1-5, with TRBD1 identical over 9 bases. The CDR3 runs 16 residues. V dropped 2 bases and J dropped 3; count of bases not matched to a gene: 6. CDR1 is SGHNT, CDR2 YYREEE, per germline (reference sequence). The chain's CDR3 is CASSFSRDRVNQPQHF. The CDR3, as DNA: TGTGCCAGCAGCTTTAGCCGGGACAGGGTCAATCAGCCCCAGCATTTT.

This chain uses TRBV5-1 with TRBJ2-2; D remains ambiguous. The CDR3 extends over 17 amino acids. Trimming cost V 4 bases and J 5 bases, with 21 bases left between them. Germline V CDR1 and CDR2: SGHRS, YFSETQ. The CDR3 spells CASSTTGSIIYTGELFF. In nucleotides, the CDR3 is TGCGCCAGCAGCACGACCGGGTCCATAATATATACCGGGGAGCTGTTTTTT.